A single sample is the source of the 16 T cell receptor beta chains below, sequenced in a study of T cell clusters in autoimmune cytopenias. Roughly 38,000 genome equivalents of blood DNA were amplified for TRB. TRB was amplified by touch-down multiplex PCR, primer pools A and B combined. After re-calling the multiplex PCR reads, TCRdb lists one entry per CDR3 protein, DNA absent. The table counts about 2,000 distinct CDR3 sequences; 6% lies in the top ten. The sequencing input was peripheral blood. The receptors come from a human donor with an autoimmune cytopenia or autoimmune hepatitis (not recorded which).

V usage is TRBV2 and J usage is TRBJ2-1; the D gene TCRdb calls, TRBD2, cannot be checked with no DNA. In germline, CDR1 is SNHLY, CDR2 FYNNEI. The CDR3 consists of 16 residues. The CDR3 protein is CASTRGTSGGANEQFF.

This clonotype counts as large by frequency. The chain combines TRBV30 with TRBJ2-3; the TCRdb D gene call, TRBD1, has no DNA to confirm it. Per the germline V gene, CDR1 is GTSNPN and CDR2 is SVGIG (reference sequence). This CDR3 has 13 amino acids. The CDR3 region is CAWSGTGMDTQYF.

This clonotype is labeled medium-sized based on frequency. The V gene is TRBV6-1, the J gene TRBJ1-4; TCRdb proposes TRBD1, but this gene call is untestable without DNA. CDR1 is MNHNS and CDR2 is SASEGT in the germline V gene. This CDR3 is built from 15 residues. The CDR3 loop reads CASRASGQGTEKLFF.

In terms of frequency, this clonotype is medium-sized (0.01 to 0.1%). The CDR3 loop is CSATQNYGYTF. The chain joins TRBV20-1 to TRBJ1-2. The CDR3 sequence is 11 residues long. CDR1 and CDR2 (germline): DFQATT, SNEGSKA (reference sequence).

This clonotype registers medium-sized by frequency. V is TRBV6-1 and J is TRBJ1-5; there is no DNA to check the TCRdb D call of TRBD1. Germline V gene data show CDR1 as MNHNS and CDR2 as SASEGT. CDR3 size: 14 residues. The CDR3 here is CASSEGYRVQPQHF.

According to its frequency, this clonotype is large. The gene calls are TRBV14 and TRBJ2-3; TCRdb outputs TRBD1, but without DNA this stays unchecked. Germline assignment: CDR1 SGHDN and CDR2 FVKESK. This CDR3 has 15 amino acids. CDR3 sequence: CASSQQGGSTDTQYF.

Measured by frequency, this clonotype is large (0.1 to 1%). The chain carries TRBV29-1 and TRBJ1-1. The CDR3 extends over 12 amino acids. Germline V gene data show CDR1 as SQVTM and CDR2 as ANQGSEA. This CDR3 reads CSARPMNTEAFF.

The chain couples TRBV12-3 or TRBV12-4 to TRBJ2-5; TCRdb designates TRBD1, a call that cannot be tested without DNA. The CDR3 length is 14 residues. This CDR3 reads CASSPGQDIETQYF.

Its frequency marks this clonotype as medium-sized. This chain joins TRBV27 and TRBJ1-5; there is no DNA to check the TCRdb D call of TRBD1. CDR1 and CDR2 from the germline V gene are MNHEY and SMNVEV (reference sequence). The CDR3 consists of 14 residues. This CDR3 reads CASSLGTWNQPQHF.

This clonotype is called medium-sized based on its frequency. The chain employs TRBV6-1 and TRBJ1-5. CDR3 length: 13 amino acids. Germline values: CDR1 MNHNS, CDR2 SASEGT. This chain's CDR3 is CATGPISNQPQHF.

This clonotype counts as medium-sized by frequency. This rearrangement joins TRBV5-1 to TRBJ2-3; TCRdb returns TRBD2, unconfirmable since there is no DNA. Germline CDR1 reads SGHRS; CDR2 reads YFSETQ. CDR3 length: 18 residues. The CDR3: CASSLGGKRALSTDTQYF.

The chain recombines TRBV28 with TRBJ2-5. This CDR3 region has 12 residues. Germline V lookup: CDR1 MDHEN, CDR2 SYDVKM. This chain's CDR3 is CASSSYPETQYF.

By frequency, this clonotype is large. This chain joins TRBV29-1 and TRBJ1-2; TCRdb gives TRBD1 as the D gene, but with no DNA this cannot be confirmed. The CDR3 has 12 amino acids. CDR1 and CDR2 (germline): SQVTM, ANQGSEA. The CDR3 reads CSTGTGASGYTF.

This clonotype is identified as medium-sized from frequency. V and J are TRBV5-1 and TRBJ2-2; TCRdb lists TRBD1, though no DNA is available to test this call. The CDR3 has 13 amino acids. Germline CDR1 and CDR2: SGHRS and YFSETQ. CDR3 protein: CASSSRTSGELFF.

This clonotype is classed as medium-sized (0.01 to 0.1%) by frequency. The chain employs TRBV30 and TRBJ1-6. Per germline, CDR1 GTSNPN and CDR2 SVGIG (reference sequence). The CDR3 sequence is 15 residues long. The chain's CDR3 is CAWKWASSYNSPLHF.

The V gene is TRBV18, the J gene TRBJ1-4; the TCRdb D gene call, TRBD1, has no DNA to confirm it. The CDR3 totals 13 residues. Germline V gene data show CDR1 as KGHSH and CDR2 as LQKENI. The CDR3 loop is CASNNRGNEKLFF. Combining the CDR3 with reference TRBV18 and TRBJ1-4 gives the whole variable domain NAGVMQNPRHLVRRRGQEARLRCSPMKGHSHVYWYRQLPEEGLKFMVYLQKENIIDESGMPKERFSAEFPKEGPSILRIQQVVRGDSAAYFCASNNRGNEKLFFGSGTQLSVL.